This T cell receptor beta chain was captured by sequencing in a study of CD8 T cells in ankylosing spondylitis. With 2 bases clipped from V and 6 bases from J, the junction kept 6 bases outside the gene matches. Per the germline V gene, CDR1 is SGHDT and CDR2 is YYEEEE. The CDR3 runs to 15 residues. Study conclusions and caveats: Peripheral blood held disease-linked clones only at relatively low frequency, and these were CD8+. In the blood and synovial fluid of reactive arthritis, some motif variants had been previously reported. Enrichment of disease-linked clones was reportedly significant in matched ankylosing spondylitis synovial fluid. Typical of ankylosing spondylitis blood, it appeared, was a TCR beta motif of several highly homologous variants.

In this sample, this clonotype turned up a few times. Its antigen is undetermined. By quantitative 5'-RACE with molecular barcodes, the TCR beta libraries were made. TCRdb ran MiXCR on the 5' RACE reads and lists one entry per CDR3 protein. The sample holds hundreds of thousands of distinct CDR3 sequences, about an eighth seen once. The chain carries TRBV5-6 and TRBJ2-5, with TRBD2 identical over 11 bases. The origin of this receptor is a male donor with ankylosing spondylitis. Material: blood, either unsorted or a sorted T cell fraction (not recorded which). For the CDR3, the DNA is TGTGCCAGCAGCTTAAGCCTAGCGGGGGGTCAGACCCAGTACTTC. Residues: CASSLSLAGGQTQYF.